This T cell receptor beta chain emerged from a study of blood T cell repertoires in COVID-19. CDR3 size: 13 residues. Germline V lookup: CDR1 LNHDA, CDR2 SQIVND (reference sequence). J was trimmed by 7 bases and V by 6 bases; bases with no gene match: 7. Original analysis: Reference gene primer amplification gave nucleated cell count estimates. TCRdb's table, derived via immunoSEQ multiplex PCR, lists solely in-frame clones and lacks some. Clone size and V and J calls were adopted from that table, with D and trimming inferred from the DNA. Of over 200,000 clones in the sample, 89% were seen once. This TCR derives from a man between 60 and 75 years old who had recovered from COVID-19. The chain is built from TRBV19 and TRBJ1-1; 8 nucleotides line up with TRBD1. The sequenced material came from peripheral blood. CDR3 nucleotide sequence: TGTGCCAGTAGAACACAGGGGGGAGGTGAAGCTTTCTTT. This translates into CASRTQGGGEAFF.